Presented here are 15 T cell receptor beta chains from one specimen sequenced in a study of T cell clonality in common variable immunodeficiency. Assay used: immunoSEQ multiplex PCR; TCRdb lists only in-frame clones, some missing. The data show approximately 30,000 clones, none appearing only once, with about 4% held by the ten largest. Source material: peripheral blood mononuclear cells. All receptors come from a person between 18 and 70 years old in good health.

The sample holds a few counts of this clone. The read ends 3 residues before the CDR3 terminus; that terminus is restored from the germline J gene. This sequence joins TRBV5-1 and TRBJ1-2; 11 bases agree with TRBD1. The CDR3 spans 17 residues. Per the germline V gene, CDR1 is SGHRS and CDR2 is YFSETQ. The CDR3 loop reads CASSPPSGQGAKDTYTF. Incomplete CDR3 DNA: TGCGCCAGCAGCCCACCCTCCGGACAGGGGGCTAAAGATACC.

This clone has a count of ten or more. The CDR3 end lies 3 residues beyond the end of the read and is filled in from the germline J gene. J is TRBJ2-7 and V is TRBV15, with 7 positions matching TRBD1. Germline V lookup: CDR1 LNHNV, CDR2 YYDKDF (reference sequence). The V segment lost 0 bases and the J segment 5 bases; nucleotides outside the gene matches: 7. The CDR3 runs 15 residues. The CDR3 loop reads CATSRDPGQVDEQYF. The sequenced part of the CDR3 DNA is TGTGCCACCAGCAGAGACCCTGGACAGGTAGACGAG.

This clone occurred many times. The CDR3 extends 3 residues past the end of the read, so its final part is completed from the germline J gene. The chain recombines TRBV19 with TRBJ2-1; 10 bases agree with TRBD2. The CDR3 has 16 amino acids. V was pared by 3 bases and J by 4 bases, with 6 bases of the junction left unmatched. Germline values: CDR1 LNHDA, CDR2 SQIVND (reference sequence). CDR3 DNA (partial): TGTGCCAGTAGTATTGTGGCTAGCGGGAGTTACAATGAG. Amino acids: CASSIVASGSYNE. The CDR3 in full is CASSIVASGSYNEQFF.

This clone was detected a few times. Coverage ceases 3 residues before the CDR3 finishes, and the germline J gene fills in the end. The V gene is TRBV7-9, the J gene TRBJ2-4; 10 bases line up with TRBD1. CDR1 and CDR2 from the germline V gene are SEHNR and FQNEAQ (reference sequence). The CDR3 sequence is 13 residues long. Incomplete CDR3 DNA: TGTGCCAGCAGTACTGACAGGGGGCAAGGT. This gives the protein CASSTDRGQG. The CDR3, in full, reads CASSTDRGQGQYF.

There are many counts of this clone. The missing CDR3 end, 3 residues past where the read stops, is filled in from the germline J gene. The chain joins TRBV30 to TRBJ2-1, with TRBD1 matching 7 bases. Germline CDR1 is GTSNPN and CDR2 is SVGIG (reference sequence). V shed 0 bases and J 6 bases; nucleotides not matched to a gene: 2. The CDR3 loop spans 13 amino acids. The sequenced part of the CDR3 DNA is TGTGCCTGGAGTGTACAGGGGACCAATGAG. As protein: CAWSVQGTNE. The entire CDR3 is CAWSVQGTNEQFF.

This clone was seen many times. The CDR3 is cut off 3 residues early in the read; its end comes from the germline J gene. The chain recombines TRBV19 with TRBJ2-2; D unclear. Between the trimmed V and J ends, which lost 4 bases and 6 bases, there was a span of 18 bases. Germline CDR1 reads LNHDA; CDR2 reads SQIVND (reference sequence). The CDR3 is 16 amino acids. CDR3 sequence reads: CASSSASSNVAGELFF. The DNA read from the CDR3 is TGTGCCAGTAGTAGTGCGTCTTCCAACGTGGCCGGGGAG.

Sample share makes this clone medium-sized (0.01 to 0.1%). With the read ending 3 residues before the CDR3 end, the germline J gene is used to fill in that end. The chain joins TRBV30 to TRBJ1-3; a weak D match, TRBD1 (6 bases). Between the trimmed V and J ends, which lost 5 bases and 4 bases, there was a span of 6 bases. Germline CDR1 GTSNPN, CDR2 SVGIG (reference sequence). This CDR3 region has 11 residues. CDR3 amino acids: CAWGQGNTIYF. CDR3 bases read: TGTGCCTGGGGACAGGGAAACACC.

This clone was seen many times. The read comes to an end 3 residues before the CDR3 does, leaving the germline J gene to fill in the end. The V gene is TRBV7-2, the J gene TRBJ2-1, with 9 bases lining up with TRBD2. CDR1 and CDR2 (germline): SGHTA, FQGNSA. Trimming at V came to 4 bases and at J to 7 bases, leaving 5 bases not matched to a gene. The CDR3 sequence is 14 residues long. The CDR3 sequence: CASSWGLARNEQFF. Incomplete CDR3 DNA: TGTGCCAGCAGCTGGGGACTAGCAAGAAATGAG.

This clone was counted at least ten times. The CDR3 end falls 3 residues outside the read, so it is completed with the germline J gene. V is TRBV6-1 and J is TRBJ2-2, with D uncertain. The CDR3 loop spans 15 amino acids. Germline loops: CDR1 MNHNS, CDR2 SASEGT. The CDR3 region is CASSVSRNPNEKLFF. The part of the CDR3 DNA that was read is TGTGCCAGCAGTGTCTCCAGGAATCCTAATGAAAAG.

This clone was seen repeatedly, ten times or more. Coverage ceases 3 residues before the CDR3 finishes, and the germline J gene fills in the end. V usage is TRBV2 and J usage is TRBJ1-2, with D uncertain. Per germline, CDR1 SNHLY and CDR2 FYNNEI. The CDR3 contains 12 residues. The V end lost 7 bases, the J end lost 5 bases, and 11 bases lay between the germline ends. The CDR3 bases that were read are TGTGCCAGCACTGCAGATGATTATGGC. Residues: CASTADDYG. The CDR3, in full, reads CASTADDYGYTF.

There are many counts of this clone. The read halts 3 residues ahead of the CDR3 end, with the missing end drawn from the germline J gene. The rearrangement joins TRBV19 to TRBJ2-1; 15 positions agree with TRBD2. The CDR3 has 15 amino acids. CDR1 and CDR2 from the germline V gene are LNHDA and SQIVND (reference sequence). V was clipped by 4 bases and J by 6 bases; unmatched bases: 1. CDR3 sequence: CASSRTSGRANEQFF. CDR3 DNA (partial): TGTGCCAGTAGTAGGACTAGCGGGAGGGCCAATGAG.

This clone has at least ten counts. CDR3 bases read: TGTGCTAGTGGTACAGGTCCTCGGTCACCC. It yields the protein CASGTGPRSP. The full CDR3 reads CASGTGPRSPLHF. This chain uses TRBV12-5 with TRBJ1-6; TRBD1 is a possible D gene (5 bases). The read ends 3 residues before the CDR3 terminus; that terminus is restored from the germline J gene. This CDR3 is built from 13 residues. CDR1 LGHNT and CDR2 FRNRAP come from the germline V gene. The V end was cut by 5 bases, the J end by 10 bases, with 12 bases between.

This clone came up many times. The read is 3 residues too short to cover the CDR3 end, so that end is filled in from the germline J gene. The rearrangement uses TRBV5-5 and TRBJ2-6, with no clear D. Germline V CDR1 and CDR2: SGHKS, YYEKEE (reference sequence). The CDR3 runs to 15 residues. V was clipped by 0 bases and J by 2 bases, with 6 bases between them. Partial CDR3 DNA: TGTGCCAGCAGCTTGGTACGGGCTGGGGCCAACGTC. As protein: CASSLVRAGANV. The whole CDR3 region reads CASSLVRAGANVLTF.

Many counts were recorded for this clone. The read falls 3 residues short of the CDR3 end, and the missing part is taken from the germline J gene. This chain joins TRBV2 and TRBJ2-5; possible D gene TRBD2, 6 bases. This CDR3 comprises 15 residues. Trimming pared 7 bases from V and 5 bases from J, leaving 20 bases between. Per the germline V gene, CDR1 is SNHLY and CDR2 is FYNNEI. The CDR3 DNA, read in part, is TGTGCCAGCAAAAGGGAGGCGGGTGATGGGGAGACC. Translation gives CASKREAGDGET. The full-length CDR3 reads as CASKREAGDGETQYF.

This clone was picked up many times. The read ends 3 residues before the CDR3 terminus; that terminus is restored from the germline J gene. The chain links TRBV7-3 to TRBJ2-1; the match to TRBD1 covers 9 bases. V shed 6 bases and J 3 bases; nucleotides not matched to a gene: 3. Germline V gene data show CDR1 as SGHTA and CDR2 as FQGTGA. The CDR3 is made up of 14 amino acids. CDR3 amino acids: CASSPDRGYNEQFF. Partial CDR3 DNA: TGTGCCAGCAGTCCGGACAGGGGCTACAATGAG.